The source of this TCR beta chain is a study of regulatory T cells in long-lasting Graves disease. The CDR3 covers 18 residues. Libraries of TCR beta came from iRepertoire HTBI primers plus Arm-PCR of CDR3 regions. TCRdb re-called the multiplex PCR reads with MiXCR, one entry per CDR3 protein. Seen here are roughly 400,000 distinct CDR3 sequences, 14% to 15% observed once, and the top ten hold about 7.8%. The time point here: newly diagnosed GD, antithyroid drugs for less than 3 months. Construction of the TCR library relied on RNA isolated from PBMCs. This clonotype was seen repeatedly, ten times or more. One junction end disagrees with the germline gene, perhaps due to a read error. These records were also assigned to another study, of T cells in Graves' hyperthyroidism and ophthalmopathy.

Sequenced here: peripheral blood mononuclear cells (PBMCs), sampled at new diagnosis, from a patient treated with antithyroid drugs. This rearrangement joins TRBV12-3 or TRBV12-4 to TRBJ2-1; D perhaps matches TRBD2 (6 bases). This receptor was obtained from a woman between 40 and 50 years old with Graves disease. The CDR3 DNA reads TGTGCCGGCAGTTCCGCTACTCTCCTAGCGTGGACCTACAATGAGCAGTTCTTC. Protein sequence: CAGSSATLLAWTYNEQFF.